The 7 T cell receptor beta chains reported below all come from one sample, sequenced in a study of blood T cells in healthy people across ages. Sample-barcoded 5' priming and a J-beta primer mix drove a second PCR of roughly 6 to 12 cycles. TCRdb passed the 5' RACE reads through MiXCR, listing each CDR3 protein once. The top ten hold around a sixth of the sample, which has approximately 800,000 distinct CDR3 sequences, about 45% seen once. Input material: blood. These receptors were taken from a man older than 75 in good health.

CDR3 residues: CSVDKSTDTQYF. The CDR3 nucleotides are TGCAGCGTTGATAAGAGCACAGATACGCAGTATTTT. The V and J genes are TRBV29-1 and TRBJ2-3; D not certain. Germline CDR1 is SQVTM and CDR2 is ANQGSEA. The CDR3 is 12 residues long. V lost 3 bases and J lost 0, with 4 bases in between.

The genes are TRBV10-3 and TRBJ1-5, with D possibly matching TRBD1 (6 bases). The germline CDR1 and CDR2 sequences are ENHRY and SYGVKD. V dropped 2 bases and J dropped 3 bases, with 14 bases sitting between them. The CDR3 totals 16 residues. CDR3 bases: TGTGCCATCAGTGAGGGAAGGGGGGATAACAATCAGCCCCAGCATTTT. Amino acids: CAISEGRGDNNQPQHF.

The chain couples TRBV14 to TRBJ2-1; D uncertain. This CDR3 has 12 amino acids. Trimming stripped 1 base from V and 13 bases from J, with 11 bases between. Germline loops: CDR1 SGHDN, CDR2 FVKESK. The CDR3 protein is CASSQARETQFF. The CDR3 DNA follows: TGTGCCAGCAGCCAAGCTCGAGAGACCCAGTTCTTC.

With regard to this clonotype: A much larger clonotype is one base distant, so this may be a read error. The chain is built from TRBV14 and TRBJ2-3, with TRBD1 matching 7 bases. The CDR3 contains 13 residues. V lost 3 bases, J lost 4 bases, and 1 base stayed unmatched. Germline values: CDR1 SGHDN, CDR2 FVKESK. In DNA, the CDR3 is TGTGCCAGCAGCCAGACAGGGCCAGATACGCAGTATTTT. Amino acid sequence: CASSQTGPDTQYF.

This sequence joins TRBV5-6 and TRBJ1-1; maybe TRBD1 (5 bases). CDR3 size: 15 residues. Looked up from germline, CDR1 is SGHDT and CDR2 is YYEEEE. V was trimmed by 3 bases and J by 3 bases, leaving 15 bases between them. CDR3 coding DNA: TGTGCCAGCAGCTACGGAGTCTCCAGGGACACTGAAGCTTTCTTT. This translates into CASSYGVSRDTEAFF.

The V gene is TRBV7-2, the J gene TRBJ2-7, with 10 bases fitting TRBD2. With V trimmed by 1 base and J by 7 bases, 7 bases remained unmatched. The CDR3 runs to 15 residues. Germline V gene sequence: CDR1 SGHTA, CDR2 FQGNSA. Here the CDR3 reads CASSLVGTSVNEQYF. CDR3 nucleotide sequence: TGTGCCAGCAGCTTAGTCGGGACTAGCGTCAATGAGCAGTACTTC.

Concerning this clonotype itself: A clone one base away is much larger, so this may be a read error. The CDR3 loop is CASSLGGNNYNERFF. CDR3 coding DNA: TGTGCCAGCAGTTTAGGCGGGAACAACTACAATGAGCGGTTCTTC. The chain carries TRBV28 and TRBJ2-1, with D maybe TRBD2 (6 bases). The CDR3 has 15 residues. Germline CDR1 MDHEN, CDR2 SYDVKM.